The entry below gives a single TCR beta chain sequence along with its context. The antigen remains unidentified. This record belongs to a study of graft-versus-host responses after intestinal transplantation. Study information: Recipients across the board were started on anti-thymocyte globulin induction, then kept on tacrolimus and steroids for about 3 years. Findings of the study overall: Detected in recipient marrow were GvH clones, some of which were first observed in ileum or blood.

TCRdb keeps only in-frame clones here, not all; method: immunoSEQ multiplex PCR. The sample contains about 120,000 clones, 85% to 95% of which appear only once. Germline-derived CDR1 and CDR2 are GTSNPN and SVGIG (reference sequence). Trimming left V 4 bases short and J 6 bases short, with 7 bases between. The CDR3 runs 11 residues. This clonotype was sampled from a human donor who received an intestinal transplant. The chain is built from TRBV30 and TRBJ2-1; D unresolved. The source material was unstimulated CD8+ T cells sorted from spleen or lymph node cells, sampled before intestinal transplant. The CDR3 sequence is CAWNLANEQFF. The CDR3 coding sequence is TGTGCCTGGAACCTCGCCAATGAGCAGTTCTTC.